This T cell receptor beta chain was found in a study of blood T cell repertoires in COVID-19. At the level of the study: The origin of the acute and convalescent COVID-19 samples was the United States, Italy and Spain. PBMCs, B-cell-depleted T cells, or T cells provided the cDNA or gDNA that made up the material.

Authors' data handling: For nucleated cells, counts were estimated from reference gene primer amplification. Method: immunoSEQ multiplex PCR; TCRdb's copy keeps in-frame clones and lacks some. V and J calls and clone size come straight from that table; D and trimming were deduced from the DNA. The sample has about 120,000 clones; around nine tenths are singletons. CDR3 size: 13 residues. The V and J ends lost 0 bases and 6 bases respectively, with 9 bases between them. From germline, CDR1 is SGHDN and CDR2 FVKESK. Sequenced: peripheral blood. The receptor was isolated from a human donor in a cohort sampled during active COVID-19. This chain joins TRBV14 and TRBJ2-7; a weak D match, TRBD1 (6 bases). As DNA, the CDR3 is TGTGCCAGCAGCCAAGATGTAGGGGGCGAGCAGTACTTC. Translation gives CASSQDVGGEQYF. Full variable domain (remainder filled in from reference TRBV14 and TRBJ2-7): EAGVTQFPSHSVIEKGQTVTLRCDPISGHDNLYWYRRVMGKEIKFLLHFVKESKQDESGMPNNRFLAERTGGTYSTLKVQPAELEDSGVYFCASSQDVGGEQYFGPGTRLTVT.